Shown below are 25 T cell receptor beta chains from a single sample sequenced in a study of blood T cell repertoires in COVID-19. This table comes from immunoSEQ multiplex PCR, and its TCRdb copy is limited to in-frame clones, with some not included. The sample lists more than 85,000 clones, roughly 85% occurring once. Sequenced material: peripheral blood. These TCRs come from a woman aged 60 to 75 with acute or convalescent COVID-19.

The V and J genes are TRBV5-1 and TRBJ1-2; no firm D call. Per the germline V gene, CDR1 is SGHRS and CDR2 is YFSETQ. The CDR3 totals 12 residues. Between the trimmed V and J ends, which lost 4 bases and 5 bases, there was a span of 9 bases. The CDR3 sequence: CASSADKYGYTF. CDR3 in DNA: TGCGCCAGCAGCGCAGACAAATATGGCTACACCTTC.

This chain joins TRBV9 and TRBJ2-1, with 9 bases fitting TRBD1. V shed 4 bases and J 0 bases; nucleotides not matched to a gene: 14. The CDR3 covers 19 residues. Germline V gives CDR1 SGDLS, CDR2 YYNGEE. DNA for the CDR3: TGTGCCAGCAGCCCGCGACAGGGGGTCTACTCTAGCTCCTACAATGAGCAGTTCTTC. Protein: CASSPRQGVYSSSYNEQFF.

The chain joins TRBV5-1 to TRBJ2-7; 9 nucleotides align to TRBD2. The CDR3 extends over 13 amino acids. V dropped 4 bases and J dropped 6; count of bases not matched to a gene: 5. The germline CDR1 and CDR2 sequences are SGHRS and YFSETQ. The chain's CDR3 is CASSQGLAVEQYF. CDR3 bases: TGCGCCAGCAGCCAGGGACTAGCTGTCGAGCAGTACTTC.

This chain joins TRBV9 and TRBJ1-6; TRBD1 might be the D (5 bases). This CDR3 region has 16 residues. Looked up from germline, CDR1 is SGDLS and CDR2 is YYNGEE. Deletions cut 0 bases from V and 6 bases from J, with 13 bases between. CDR3 in DNA: TGTGCCAGCAGCGTAGTGGCAGGGAGGGCTAATTCACCCCTCCACTTT. It translates to CASSVVAGRANSPLHF.

This clone was seen just once. As DNA, the CDR3 is TGTGCCAGCCGGGGGGCAGGGAGGTCCTACGAGCAGTACTTC. Translation gives CASRGAGRSYEQYF. The gene calls are TRBV28 and TRBJ2-7; possible D gene TRBD2, 7 bases. Germline V gene sequence: CDR1 MDHEN, CDR2 SYDVKM. This CDR3 region has 14 residues. Between the trimmed V and J ends, which lost 8 bases and 1 base, there was a span of 15 bases.

This rearrangement joins TRBV28 to TRBJ1-6; D is uncertain. CDR3 length equals 15 residues. CDR1 MDHEN and CDR2 SYDVKM come from the germline V gene. V lost 7 bases to trimming and J lost 0 bases, with 10 bases between them. The CDR3: CASTGRSSYNSPLHF. The DNA for the CDR3 is TGTGCCAGCACGGGGAGGAGCTCCTATAATTCACCCCTCCACTTT.

The chain combines TRBV7-3 with TRBJ2-3, with TRBD2 matching 9 bases. Germline CDR1 and CDR2: SGHTA and FQGTGA. The CDR3 has 16 amino acids. Unmatched junction bases numbered 9, after V lost 6 bases and J lost 2 bases. CDR3 protein: CASRSKLAGDTDTQYF. The DNA for the CDR3 is TGTGCCAGCAGATCAAAATTAGCGGGGGACACAGATACGCAGTATTTT.

J is TRBJ1-6 and V is TRBV11-1; 8 nucleotides agree with TRBD1. The CDR3 spans 13 residues. With V trimmed by 5 bases and J by 8 bases, 2 bases remained unmatched. Germline V lookup: CDR1 SGHAT, CDR2 FQDESV (reference sequence). CDR3: CASSPDRDSPLHF. CDR3 in DNA: TGTGCCAGCAGCCCGGACAGGGATTCACCCCTCCACTTT.

The V gene is TRBV28, the J gene TRBJ1-2, with 8 bases matching TRBD1. This CDR3 comprises 15 residues. Trimming cost V 1 base and J 7 bases; bases outside gene matches: 8. Looked up from germline, CDR1 is MDHEN and CDR2 is SYDVKM. The CDR3 coding sequence is TGTGCCAGCAGTTTATATCACAGGGGGTCAGGTGGCTACACCTTC. It is translated as CASSLYHRGSGGYTF.

V and J are TRBV6-1 and TRBJ1-2; tentative D call: TRBD1 (5 bases). The germline gives CDR1 MNHNS, CDR2 SASEGT. The V end was cut by 3 bases, the J end by 5 bases, with 19 bases between. CDR3 length equals 16 residues. In nucleotides, the CDR3 is TGTGCCAGCAGTGATGGTGGGCCCATGGGGGGATATGGCTACACCTTC. This sequence encodes CASSDGGPMGGYGYTF.

The rearrangement uses TRBV4-3 and TRBJ2-1; D is unclear. Germline V gives CDR1 LGHNA, CDR2 YSLEER. CDR3 length: 13 residues. Trimming shortened V by 0 bases and J by 13 bases, and 13 bases separated the two germline ends. Here the CDR3 DNA reads TGCGCCAGCAGCCAAGATTCGGCGGCCCCCCAGTTCTTC. Amino acid sequence: CASSQDSAAPQFF.

This chain links TRBV3-1 (or the pseudogene TRBV3-2) with TRBJ1-1, with D hard to call. The V end lost 0 bases, the J end lost 3 bases, and 14 bases lay between the germline ends. Germline CDR1 reads LGHDT; CDR2 reads YNNKEL (reference sequence). The CDR3 runs 16 residues. The DNA for the CDR3 is TGTGCCAGCAGCCAAGAGACGGGGTATAGGTACACTGAAGCTTTCTTT. As protein: CASSQETGYRYTEAFF.

The chain couples TRBV9 to TRBJ1-2; the match to TRBD1 covers 9 bases. The germline V gene has CDR1 SGDLS and CDR2 YYNGEE. The CDR3 contains 14 residues. Trimming took 4 bases from V and 8 from J; bases not matched to a gene: 9. CDR3 loop: CASSPRTGASGYTF. The CDR3 nucleotides read TGTGCCAGCAGCCCCCGGACAGGGGCAAGCGGCTACACCTTC.

This chain joins TRBV6-6 and TRBJ2-2; tentative D call: TRBD2 (7 bases). Trimming pared 1 base from V and 6 bases from J, leaving 15 bases between. There are 16 residues in the CDR3. Germline lookup yields CDR1 MNHNY and CDR2 SVGAGI (reference sequence). This chain's CDR3 is CASSYFLGGAAGELFF. As DNA, the CDR3 is TGTGCCAGCAGTTACTTCCTAGGGGGGGCCGCCGGGGAGCTGTTTTTT.

The chain links TRBV5-1 to TRBJ2-5; 10 bases agree with TRBD1. The junction had 6 bases not matched to a gene; V was cut back by 2 bases and J by 5 bases. Germline CDR1 and CDR2: SGHRS and YFSETQ. The CDR3 length is 15 residues. CDR3 protein: CASSFPGTGAETQYF. The DNA of the CDR3 is TGCGCCAGCAGCTTCCCCGGGACAGGGGCCGAGACCCAGTACTTC.

The gene calls are TRBV23-1 and TRBJ1-1, with D perhaps matching TRBD1 (5 bases). TRBV23-1 has ORF status, its function being uncertain. The V and J ends lost 0 bases and 7 bases respectively, with 15 bases between them. The CDR3 is made up of 15 amino acids. CDR3 residues: CASSQSQVSILEAFF. DNA of the CDR3: TGCGCCAGCAGTCAATCACAGGTTTCTATCCTTGAAGCTTTCTTT.

This clone was counted a few times. The chain is built from TRBV18 and TRBJ1-2; TRBD1 might be the D (5 bases). The V gene's germline CDR1 is KGHSH and CDR2 LQKENI. V shed 2 bases and J shed 4 bases, with 11 bases lying between them. The CDR3 covers 14 residues. The DNA for the CDR3 is TGTGCCAGCTCACCAATCCAGGGTTCCTATGGCTACACCTTC. This encodes CASSPIQGSYGYTF.

J is TRBJ2-5 and V is TRBV29-1, with 7 nucleotides matching TRBD2. J lost 4 bases, V lost 6 bases, and 11 bases had no gene match. Germline CDR1 SQVTM, CDR2 ANQGSEA. The CDR3 runs 14 residues. The CDR3 reads CSVGAGGSGETQYF. The CDR3 nucleotides are TGCAGCGTCGGGGCTGGCGGGAGTGGAGAGACCCAGTACTTC.

The chain combines TRBV7-8 with TRBJ2-7; 10 bases align to TRBD2. The CDR3 has 17 residues. After removal of 0 bases from V and 3 bases from J, the junction contained 8 bases not matched to a gene. Germline V gene sequence: CDR1 SGHVS, CDR2 FQNEAQ. The CDR3 region is CASSLAPLRTSGYEQYF. CDR3 nucleotides: TGTGCCAGCAGCTTAGCGCCCCTACGGACTAGCGGCTACGAGCAGTACTTC.

The chain has TRBV18 and TRBJ1-1; D is unresolved. Germline V gene lookup returns CDR1 KGHSH and CDR2 LQKENI. V lost 1 base, J lost 7 bases, and 13 bases lay in between. CDR3 size: 14 residues. The CDR3 sequence is CASSPLPGVVEAFF. In DNA form, the CDR3 reads TGTGCCAGCTCACCACTCCCCGGGGTTGTTGAAGCTTTCTTT.

The rearrangement links TRBV5-6 to TRBJ1-3; D unresolved. The CDR3 is 11 amino acids. The germline V gene encodes CDR1 SGHDT and CDR2 YYEEEE. V lost 2 bases, J lost 5 bases, and 2 bases lay in between. The DNA of the CDR3 is TGTGCCAGCAGCTTCAGAAACACCATATATTTT. This encodes CASSFRNTIYF.

The gene calls are TRBV7-6 and TRBJ2-1; 7 bases agree with TRBD2. Germline V gene sequence: CDR1 SGHVS, CDR2 FNYEAQ. The ends lost 5 bases at V and 0 bases at J; junction bases unmatched: 4. This CDR3 comprises 15 residues. The chain's CDR3 is CASSRGTISYNEQFF. CDR3 bases: TGTGCCAGCAGCCGCGGGACTATCTCCTACAATGAGCAGTTCTTC.

The chain employs TRBV7-2 and TRBJ2-3, with D possibly being TRBD2 (5 bases). CDR1 is SGHTA and CDR2 is FQGNSA in the germline V gene. The CDR3 totals 14 residues. V lost 5 bases, J lost 2 bases, and 11 bases lay in between. The CDR3 spells CASSPRRYTDTQYF. CDR3 nucleotide sequence: TGTGCCAGCAGCCCACGGAGGTACACAGATACGCAGTATTTT.

CDR3 DNA sequence: TGTGCCAGCAGTTTCGGTCCAGGGGGACGGACCCAGCATTTT. Its protein product is CASSFGPGGRTQHF. This sequence joins TRBV28 and TRBJ1-5; the match to TRBD1 covers 7 bases. Germline V gene data show CDR1 as MDHEN and CDR2 as SYDVKM. V lost 3 bases, J lost 11 bases, and 10 bases stayed unmatched. The CDR3 covers 14 residues.

This chain links TRBV7-8 with TRBJ2-2; the D gene is possibly TRBD2 (5 bases). The V gene's germline CDR1 is SGHVS and CDR2 FQNEAQ. This CDR3 is 14 amino acids long. V shed 8 bases and J shed 1 base, with 11 bases lying between them. The CDR3 nucleotides are TGTGCCAGCCTTTGGGGAGTGAACACCGGGGAGCTGTTTTTT. Translated, it gives CASLWGVNTGELFF.